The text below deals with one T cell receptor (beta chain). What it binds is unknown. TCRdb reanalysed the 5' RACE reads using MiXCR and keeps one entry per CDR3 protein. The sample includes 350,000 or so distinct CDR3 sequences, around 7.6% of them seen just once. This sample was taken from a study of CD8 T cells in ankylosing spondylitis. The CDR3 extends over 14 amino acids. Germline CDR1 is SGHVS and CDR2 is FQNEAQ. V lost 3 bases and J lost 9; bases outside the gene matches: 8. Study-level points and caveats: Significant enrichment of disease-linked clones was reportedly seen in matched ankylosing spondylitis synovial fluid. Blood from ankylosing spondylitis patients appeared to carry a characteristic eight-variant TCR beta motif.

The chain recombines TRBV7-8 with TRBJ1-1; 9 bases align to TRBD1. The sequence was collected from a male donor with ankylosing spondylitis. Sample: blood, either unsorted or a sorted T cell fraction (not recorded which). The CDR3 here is CASSFWDRDWQAFF. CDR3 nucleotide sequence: TGTGCCAGCAGCTTCTGGGACAGGGATTGGCAAGCTTTCTTT.